This T cell receptor beta chain was observed in a study of blood T cell repertoires in COVID-19. Across the study: Researchers got acute and convalescent COVID-19 samples from the United States, Italy and Spain. Sources were T cells, B-cell-depleted T cells, or PBMCs; the material itself was cDNA or gDNA.

How the authors handled the data: Estimates of nucleated cell counts were drawn from the amplification of reference gene primers. Measured with immunoSEQ multiplex PCR; TCRdb has only the in-frame clones, and not every one. D and trimming were read from the DNA, whereas the V and J calls and clone size are those reported in that table. The data show approximately 230,000 clones, approximately 88% seen once. Patients of the Seattle cohort, enrolled during active infection, were followed longitudinally. This CDR3 region has 13 residues. The V gene's germline CDR1 is KGHSH and CDR2 LQKENI. The V and J ends lost 3 bases and 1 base respectively, with 7 bases between them.

What was sequenced was peripheral blood. V is TRBV18 and J is TRBJ2-7; D is unclear. The receptor was derived from a woman aged 25 to 39 with COVID-19, enrolled during active disease. The CDR3 spells CASSPSGSYEQYF. As DNA, the CDR3 is TGTGCCAGCTCACCTTCCGGGTCCTACGAGCAGTACTTC.